Sequencing of this T cell receptor (beta chain) was carried out in a study of cytomegalovirus exposure and HLA in healthy donors. About the research overall: As released early, the data held about 85 million unique TCRs from HLA-typed donors. Findings of the study overall: The productive fraction for most TCR beta V segments was about 87% or about 30% in an earlier analysis. Donor immune exposure was known only as CMV serostatus.

PCR employed 60 Vbeta and 13 Jbeta primers. TCRdb keeps only in-frame clones here, not all; method: immunoSEQ multiplex PCR. This listing includes more than 50,000 clones. Germline CDR1 reads MDHEN; CDR2 reads SYDVKM. Trimming left V 8 bases short and J 6 bases short, with 22 bases between. The CDR3 runs to 15 residues. Details on this clone: Its antigen is not identified.

Sequencing input: PBMCs. This chain joins TRBV28 and TRBJ1-1, with D unclear. The TCR comes from a woman in her thirties or forties in good health and CMV-seronegative. The CDR3 loop is CASEEGAGFVPEAFF. The CDR3 DNA reads as TGTGCCAGCGAGGAGGGCGCGGGGTTCGTCCCTGAAGCTTTCTTT.